This T cell receptor beta chain originates from a study of human thymus T cells. No fixed cell number was used; all available blood leukocytes supplied DNA. As to this clone: Its antigen is unknown.

Points from the study as a whole: Seemingly biased V and J gene usage marked thymic and blood repertoires.

Using immunoSEQ multiplex PCR, the repertoire was profiled, and TCRdb retains in-frame clones only, with some absent. The data hold 45,000 to 75,000 clones, with around 94% observed a single time. The TCR was taken from a boy less than two years old with a congenital heart defect but otherwise immunologically healthy. The sample comprised blood.

The CDR3 DNA sequence: TGCGCCAGCAGCTTATCAGGGGCGGACGATCAGCCCCAGCATTTT. It encodes CASSLSGADDQPQHF. V usage is TRBV5-1 and J usage is TRBJ1-5; D is possibly TRBD1 (6 bases). The CDR3 runs 15 residues. Trimming shortened V by 2 bases and J by 5 bases, and 14 bases separated the two germline ends. The germline gives CDR1 SGHRS, CDR2 YFSETQ.